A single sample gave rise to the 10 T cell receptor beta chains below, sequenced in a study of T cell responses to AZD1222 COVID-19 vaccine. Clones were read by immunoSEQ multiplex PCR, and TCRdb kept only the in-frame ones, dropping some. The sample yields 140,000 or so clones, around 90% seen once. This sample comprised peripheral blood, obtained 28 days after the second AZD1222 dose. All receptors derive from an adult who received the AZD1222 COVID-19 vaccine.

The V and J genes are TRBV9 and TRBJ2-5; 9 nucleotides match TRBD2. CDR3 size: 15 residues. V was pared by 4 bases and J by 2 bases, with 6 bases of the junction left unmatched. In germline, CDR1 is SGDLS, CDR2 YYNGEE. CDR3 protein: CASSSGLAWQETQYF. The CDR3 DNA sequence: TGTGCCAGCAGCTCCGGACTAGCGTGGCAAGAGACCCAGTACTTC. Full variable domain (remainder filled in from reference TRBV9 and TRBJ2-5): DSGVTQTPKHLITATGQRVTLRCSPRSGDLSVYWYQQSLDQGLQFLIQYYNGEERAKGNILERFSAQQFPDLHSELNLSSLELGDSALYFCASSSGLAWQETQYFGPGTRLLVL.

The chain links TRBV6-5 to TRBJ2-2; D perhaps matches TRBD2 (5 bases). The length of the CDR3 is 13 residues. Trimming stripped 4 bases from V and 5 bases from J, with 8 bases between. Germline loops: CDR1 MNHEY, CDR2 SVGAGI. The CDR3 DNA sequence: TGTGCCAGCAGTTTAGGGAGTACCGGGGAGCTGTTTTTT. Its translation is CASSLGSTGELFF.

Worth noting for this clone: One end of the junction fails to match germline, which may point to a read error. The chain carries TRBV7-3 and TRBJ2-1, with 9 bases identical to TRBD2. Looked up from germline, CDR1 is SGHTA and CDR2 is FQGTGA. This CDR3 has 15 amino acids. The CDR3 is CASRSAGGSFNEQFF. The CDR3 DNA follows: TGTGCCAGCCGTTCGGCGGGAGGGTCCTTCAATGAGCAGTTCTTC.

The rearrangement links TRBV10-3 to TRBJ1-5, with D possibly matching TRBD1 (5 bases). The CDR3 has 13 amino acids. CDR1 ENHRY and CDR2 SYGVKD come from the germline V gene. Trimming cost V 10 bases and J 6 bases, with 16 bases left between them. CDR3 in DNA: TGTGCCACGCGGGACGCCGGAGGTCAGCCCCAGCATTTT. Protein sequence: CATRDAGGQPQHF.

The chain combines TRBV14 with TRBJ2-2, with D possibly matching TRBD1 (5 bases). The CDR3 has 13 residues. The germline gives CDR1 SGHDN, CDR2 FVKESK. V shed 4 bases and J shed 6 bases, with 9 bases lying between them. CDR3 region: CASSPQGAGELFF. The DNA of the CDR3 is TGTGCCAGCAGCCCTCAGGGTGCCGGGGAGCTGTTTTTT.

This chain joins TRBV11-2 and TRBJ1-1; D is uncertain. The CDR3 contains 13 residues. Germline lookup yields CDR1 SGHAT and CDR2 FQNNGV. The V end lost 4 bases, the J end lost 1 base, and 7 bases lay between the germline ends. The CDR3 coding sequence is TGTGCCAGCAGCTCCCTGTGGAACACTGAAGCTTTCTTT. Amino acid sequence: CASSSLWNTEAFF.

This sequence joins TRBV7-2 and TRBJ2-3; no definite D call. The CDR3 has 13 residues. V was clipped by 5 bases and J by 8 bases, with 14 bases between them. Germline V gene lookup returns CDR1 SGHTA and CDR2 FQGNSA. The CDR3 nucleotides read TGTGCCAGCAGCCCCCACCAATCCGGTACGCAGTATTTT. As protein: CASSPHQSGTQYF.

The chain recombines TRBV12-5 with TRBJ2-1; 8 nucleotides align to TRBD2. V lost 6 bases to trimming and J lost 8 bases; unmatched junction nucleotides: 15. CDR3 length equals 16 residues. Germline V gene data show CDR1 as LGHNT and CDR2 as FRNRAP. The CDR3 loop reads CASGGFPGGRGHEQFF. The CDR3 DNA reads TGTGCTAGTGGAGGCTTCCCGGGAGGGAGAGGTCATGAGCAGTTCTTC.

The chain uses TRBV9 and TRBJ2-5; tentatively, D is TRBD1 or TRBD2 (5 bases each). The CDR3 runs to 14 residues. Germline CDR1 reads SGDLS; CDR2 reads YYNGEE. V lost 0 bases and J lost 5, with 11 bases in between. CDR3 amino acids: CASSVGGLDETQYF. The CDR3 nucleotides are TGTGCCAGCAGCGTAGGGGGGTTGGATGAGACCCAGTACTTC.

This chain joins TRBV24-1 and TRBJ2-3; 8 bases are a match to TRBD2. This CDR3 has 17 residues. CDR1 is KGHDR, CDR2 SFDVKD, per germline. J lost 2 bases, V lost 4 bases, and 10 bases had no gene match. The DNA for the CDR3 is TGTGCCACCAGTGAATCCACTAGCGGATTTCCCACAGATACGCAGTATTTT. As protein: CATSESTSGFPTDTQYF.